This entry describes one T cell receptor beta chain. Recruitment covered about two dozen US areas and drew participants whose ages spanned about 18 to 90 years. The data stem from a study of blood T cell repertoires in COVID-19. Sequencing used immunoSEQ multiplex PCR; TCRdb keeps in-frame clones, though not all of them. This sample yields approximately 390,000 clones, of which 88% are seen a single time; 2% to 2.5% belongs to the top ten. Germline CDR1 and CDR2: SGHRS and YFSETQ. The CDR3 contains 14 residues. V lost 1 base to trimming and J lost 7 bases; unmatched junction nucleotides: 3. The source of this sequence is a woman in her thirties or forties with acute COVID-19. J is TRBJ2-1 and V is TRBV5-1, with TRBD2 matching 9 bases. What was sequenced was PBMCs or T cells enriched from blood (not recorded which). CDR3 in amino acids: CASSLRSGGNEQFF. CDR3 DNA: TGCGCCAGCAGCTTGAGGAGCGGGGGGAATGAGCAGTTCTTC.